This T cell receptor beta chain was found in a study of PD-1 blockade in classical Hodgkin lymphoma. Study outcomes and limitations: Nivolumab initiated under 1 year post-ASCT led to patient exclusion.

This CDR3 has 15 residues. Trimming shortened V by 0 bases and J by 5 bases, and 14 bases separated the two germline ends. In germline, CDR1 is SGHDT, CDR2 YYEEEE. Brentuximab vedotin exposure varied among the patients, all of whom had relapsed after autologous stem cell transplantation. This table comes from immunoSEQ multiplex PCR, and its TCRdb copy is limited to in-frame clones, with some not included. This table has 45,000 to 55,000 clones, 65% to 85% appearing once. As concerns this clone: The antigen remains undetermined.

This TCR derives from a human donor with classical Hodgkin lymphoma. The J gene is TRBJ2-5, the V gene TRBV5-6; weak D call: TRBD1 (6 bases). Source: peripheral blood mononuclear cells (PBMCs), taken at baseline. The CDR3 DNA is TGTGCCAGCAGCTTGGCCGCAGGGGAGACGGAGACCCAGTACTTC. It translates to CASSLAAGETETQYF.